These 4 T cell receptor beta chains were all obtained from the same sample, sequenced in a study of T cells in Graves' hyperthyroidism and ophthalmopathy. RNA transcripts were the template for amplifying TCR beta CDR3 regions. First-round RT-PCR of the TCR CDR3 relied on the HTBI primer set. From the multiplex PCR reads, TCRdb called clonotypes with MiXCR, one entry per CDR3 protein. Among a few hundred thousand distinct CDR3 sequences, 15% were seen once, and the ten largest hold less than 35%. The material sequenced was blood. Source of these receptors: a woman aged 25 to 39 with Graves' hyperthyroidism.

This clonotype showed up many times. The gene calls are TRBV6-5 and TRBJ2-3; D ambiguous. Germline V gene sequence: CDR1 MNHEY, CDR2 SVGAGI. Trimming took off 0 bases at V and 6 bases at J, with 10 bases between the two ends. The CDR3 runs 14 residues. This CDR3 is CASSYSGPTDTQYF. The CDR3 nucleotides are TGTGCCAGCAGTTACTCTGGGCCCACGGATACGCAGTATTTT.

This clonotype was recorded at least ten times. The chain couples TRBV3-1 to TRBJ1-4; D is unresolved. The CDR3 extends over 15 amino acids. Germline CDR1 reads LGHDT; CDR2 reads YNNKEL (reference sequence). Trimming pared 7 bases from V and 4 bases from J, leaving 16 bases between. CDR3 loop: CASNDPGRNNEKLFF. Here the CDR3 DNA reads TGTGCCAGCAACGATCCGGGCCGCAATAATGAAAAACTGTTTTTT.

CDR3 DNA: TGTGCCAGCAGTTTAATCAAACCCCCCGGCTACACCTTC. Translation: CASSLIKPPGYTF. The rearrangement joins TRBV28 to TRBJ1-2; no clear D gene. V lost 2 bases to trimming and J lost 8 bases, with 12 bases between them. The CDR3 loop spans 13 amino acids. In germline, CDR1 is MDHEN, CDR2 SYDVKM.

This clonotype was observed at least ten times. This chain uses TRBV28 with TRBJ1-5; D is unresolved. V was shortened by 2 bases and J by 0 bases, with 8 bases between the two germline ends. The CDR3 covers 15 residues. Germline V gene data show CDR1 as MDHEN and CDR2 as SYDVKM. As DNA, the CDR3 is TGTGCCAGCAGTTTAGGGAGCAATAGCAATCAGCCCCAGCATTTT. The encoded protein is CASSLGSNSNQPQHF.